The 13 T cell receptor beta chains below were found in one sample sequenced in a study of regulatory T cells in long-lasting Graves disease. To make TCR beta libraries, researchers used iRepertoire HTBI primers and Arm-PCR of CDR3 regions. TCRdb used MiXCR to reprocess the multiplex PCR reads, holding one entry per CDR3 protein. The data show 400,000 or so distinct CDR3 sequences, less than 25% seen once. The time point here: persistent/refractory GD, antithyroid drugs over 5 years with positive TRAb. Generation of the TCR library employed RNA extracted from PBMCs. The starting material was peripheral blood mononuclear cells (PBMCs), obtained when the disease was refractory, from a patient treated with antithyroid drugs. These TCRs come from a female donor with Graves disease.

This clonotype was detected ten times or more. The DNA of the CDR3 is TGTGCCAGCACTCCACTAGCGGTCCAAGAGACCCAGTACTTC. Translating it yields CASTPLAVQETQYF. This rearrangement joins TRBV11-2 to TRBJ2-5; 8 bases map to TRBD2. Per the germline V gene, CDR1 is SGHAT and CDR2 is FQNNGV. With 7 bases clipped from V and 1 base from J, the junction kept 5 bases outside the gene matches. This CDR3 region has 14 residues.

The chain joins TRBV12-3 or TRBV12-4 to TRBJ1-3, with D possibly being TRBD1 (5 bases). The ends were cut back, 5 bases at V and 2 bases at J, with 10 bases in the middle. The CDR3 is 14 amino acids. The DNA of the CDR3 is TGTGCCAGCAGTCATGTGGGGGCTGGAAACACCATATATTTT. Its protein is CASSHVGAGNTIYF.

This clonotype was seen only a few times. The gene calls are TRBV5-4 and TRBJ1-2, with a weak D call TRBD1 (6 bases). Germline V CDR1 and CDR2: SGHNT, YYREEE (reference sequence). This CDR3 comprises 16 residues. V shed 0 bases and J shed 4 bases, with 16 bases lying between them. Here the CDR3 DNA reads TGTGCCAGCAGCTTGGCCGACAGGACTTTCGGCTATGGCTACACCTTC. Translated: CASSLADRTFGYGYTF.

This clonotype was observed a handful of times. The chain recombines TRBV4-3 with TRBJ2-5, with 8 bases aligning to TRBD2. The ends lost 5 bases at V and 0 bases at J; junction bases unmatched: 11. This CDR3 contains 17 residues. CDR1 and CDR2 (germline): LGHNA, YSLEER. The CDR3 region has the DNA TGCGCCAGCAGCACACGAGGGGCTAGCGGGTACCAAGAGACCCAGTACTTC. It encodes CASSTRGASGYQETQYF.

The chain joins TRBV19 to TRBJ1-2; D remains unclear. V was clipped by 5 bases and J by 8 bases, with 21 bases between them. The length of the CDR3 is 15 residues. Per the germline V gene, CDR1 is LNHDA and CDR2 is SQIVND (reference sequence). CDR3 in amino acids: CASSLLPDRSKGYTF. The DNA of the CDR3 is TGTGCCAGTAGTCTCCTCCCGGACCGCTCCAAAGGCTACACCTTC.

This clonotype has a count of ten or more. The gene calls are TRBV28 and TRBJ1-2; D is undetermined. The CDR3 loop spans 14 amino acids. The V gene lost 5 bases and the J gene lost 8 bases, with 18 bases spanning the gap. Germline CDR1 is MDHEN and CDR2 is SYDVKM. The CDR3 DNA is TGTGCCAGCAGTCCGAGTCCCCCCGCTGGCGGCTACACCTTC. Amino acids: CASSPSPPAGGYTF.

This sequence joins TRBV20-1 and TRBJ2-5; 9 bases match TRBD2. Germline-derived CDR1 and CDR2 are DFQATT and SNEGSKA (reference sequence). With 0 bases clipped from V and 5 bases from J, the junction kept 7 bases outside the gene matches. The CDR3 has 15 residues. The CDR3 DNA is TGCAGTGCTAGAGATGGGGGTAGCGGGAGTGAGACCCAGTACTTC. Its translation: CSARDGGSGSETQYF.

This clonotype was picked up many times. This rearrangement joins TRBV15 to TRBJ1-1, with TRBD1 identical over 9 bases. Germline V CDR1 and CDR2: LNHNV, YYDKDF (reference sequence). This CDR3 spans 14 amino acids. Trimming cost V 5 bases and J 10 bases; bases outside gene matches: 11. Written as DNA, the CDR3 is TGTGCCACCAGCGAGATGGGACAGGGAGTTTCAGCTTTCTTT. Protein: CATSEMGQGVSAFF.

This clonotype was seen a few times. The CDR3 region is CASTTSSGANVLTF. The DNA for the CDR3 is TGTGCCAGCACCACGAGCTCTGGGGCCAACGTCCTGACTTTC. This chain joins TRBV12-3 or TRBV12-4 and TRBJ2-6, with D unclear. This CDR3 is 14 amino acids long. Trimming stripped 7 bases from V and 0 bases from J, with 7 bases between.

The V call is TRBV5-5, the J call TRBJ1-1, with D unresolved. The CDR3 is made up of 14 amino acids. The V gene's germline CDR1 is SGHKS and CDR2 YYEKEE (reference sequence). V lost 4 bases to trimming and J lost 0 bases, with 10 bases between them. This chain's CDR3 is CASSQSTMNTEAFF. Written as DNA, the CDR3 is TGTGCCAGCAGCCAAAGTACGATGAACACTGAAGCTTTCTTT. Full variable domain (missing parts from reference TRBV5-5 and TRBJ1-1): DAGVTQSPTHLIKTRGQQVTLRCSPISGHKSVSWYQQVLGQGPQFIFQYYEKEERGRGNFPDRFSARQFPNYSSELNVNALLLGDSALYLCASSQSTMNTEAFFGQGTRLTVV.

This clonotype came up many times. J is TRBJ1-5 and V is TRBV6-1; 8 nucleotides line up with TRBD1. The CDR3 covers 15 residues. Losses at the gene ends were 6 bases for V and 2 bases for J; bases not matched to a gene: 6. The V gene's germline CDR1 is MNHNS and CDR2 SASEGT. This CDR3 reads CASSPDRGGNQPQHF. CDR3 in DNA: TGTGCCAGCAGCCCCGACAGGGGAGGCAATCAGCCCCAGCATTTT.

This clonotype has ten or more counts. The chain is built from TRBV2 and TRBJ2-7; 8 bases agree with TRBD1. Per germline, CDR1 SNHLY and CDR2 FYNNEI. Unmatched junction bases numbered 7, after V lost 6 bases and J lost 3 bases. CDR3 size: 14 residues. DNA of the CDR3: TGTGCCAGCAGCGCCGACAGGGGTCTCTACGAGCAGTACTTC. Its translation: CASSADRGLYEQYF.

This chain uses TRBV7-2 with TRBJ2-3, with D perhaps TRBD2 (7 bases). This CDR3 is 15 amino acids long. In germline, CDR1 is SGHTA, CDR2 FQGNSA. Trimming removed 0 bases at V and 5 bases at J, with 12 bases between. The CDR3 DNA sequence: TGTGCCAGCAGCTTAGCGGGAGGGGGAATAGATACGCAGTATTTT. Its translation: CASSLAGGGIDTQYF.